This TCR beta chain was recorded in a study of neurological immune-mediated disorders. Per germline, CDR1 DFQATT and CDR2 SNEGSKA (reference sequence). Trimming stripped 3 bases from V and 1 base from J, with 9 bases between. The CDR3 runs to 13 residues. Many counts were recorded for this clonotype. TCRdb re-called the 5' RACE reads with MiXCR, one entry per CDR3 protein. The sample has over 55,000 distinct CDR3 sequences, roughly 10% seen once. Time point specified: longitudinal time-point 1 (baseline). The sample was PBMCs. The chain is built from TRBV20-1 and TRBJ1-1, with D hard to call. The clonotype was recovered from a man aged 25 to 40 in good health. The CDR3 nucleotides read TGCAGTGCTAGCCTTTTGGAGAACACTGAAGCTTTCTTT. It codes for CSASLLENTEAFF.